This entry concerns a single T cell receptor (beta chain). Its cognate antigen is unknown. This CDR3 is built from 15 residues. V was shortened by 2 bases and J by 4 bases, with 14 bases between the two germline ends. CDR1 and CDR2 from the germline V gene are SGHAT and FQNNGV. It was after roughly ten days of culture that CD4+ T cells were isolated. This record comes from a study of vaccination effects on CD4 cells after COVID-19. Study results and caveats: Vaccine- and infection-induced clones showed marked clonal contraction late following vaccination.

The protocol was immunoSEQ multiplex PCR, while the TCRdb copy is restricted to in-frame clones and leaves out a portion. The table has about 74,000 clones, approximately 71% seen once. The chain links TRBV11-2 to TRBJ1-2; a weak D match, TRBD1 (5 bases). Sample: CD4+ T cells from PBMCs cultured without peptide, taken before COVID-19 vaccination. The receptor's source is a human donor who received a COVID-19 vaccine. CDR3 amino acids: CASSLWSGPLYGYTF. The CDR3 region has the DNA TGTGCCAGCAGCTTATGGTCAGGGCCCCTCTATGGCTACACCTTC.